This TCR beta chain was sequenced during a study of neurological immune-mediated disorders. In its sample, this clonotype was seen many times. The CDR3 totals 15 residues. The germline V gene encodes CDR1 SGHRS and CDR2 YFSETQ. V gave up 0 bases and J gave up 0 bases, with 8 bases separating them. TCRdb processed the 5' RACE reads anew with MiXCR; each CDR3 protein has one entry. The table shows 84,000 or so distinct CDR3 sequences, with roughly 4.3% occurring only once. Time point reported: longitudinal time-point 3. The unsorted libraries were generated from a total of 2 million PBMCs, which had been stored in RNAlater at -80 C.

Source material: PBMCs. This TCR derives from a woman aged 60-75 years with multiple sclerosis. The genes are TRBV5-1 and TRBJ2-3; D remains ambiguous. CDR3 sequence reads: CASSLEHPSTDTQYF. The CDR3 nucleotides are TGCGCCAGCAGCTTGGAGCACCCGAGCACAGATACGCAGTATTTT.